A selection of T cell receptor beta chains follows, all from one sample in a study of blood T cell repertoires in COVID-19. Sequencing was performed with immunoSEQ multiplex PCR; in TCRdb, only in-frame clones are kept and a portion is missing. The table shows some 160,000 clones, with roughly 84% occurring only once. Sequencing was carried out using peripheral blood. These receptors all come from a man aged 65 to 79 with active or convalescent COVID-19. The CDR3 runs from the conserved cysteine through the conserved F or W. The D gene is left open where the match is weak. Some rows mark clone size as missing; the rest say once, few, many or name a class of expanded clone.

>.|TRBD1|TRBV9|TRBJ2-1
CASSGSQGAFDEQFF
TGTGCCAGCAGCGGATCACAGGGGGCTTTCGATGAGCAGTTCTTC
>.|.|TRBV18|TRBJ1-1
CASSPGAQVSTEAFF
TGTGCCAGCTCACCAGGGGCCCAGGTGAGCACTGAAGCTTTCTTT
>.|.|TRBV14|TRBJ2-7
CASSQGASVQYEQYF
TGTGCCAGCAGCCAAGGTGCTAGCGTCCAATACGAGCAGTACTTC
>.|.|TRBV9|TRBJ1-2
CASSSRIQVLGYGYTF
TGTGCCAGCAGCTCACGAATACAGGTTTTGGGCTATGGCTACACCTTC
>few|TRBD1|TRBV29-1|TRBJ1-1
CSVRTGYTEAFF
TGCAGCGTTAGGACAGGGTACACTGAAGCTTTCTTT
>.|.|TRBV7-2|TRBJ2-2
CASSLGTMSGELFF
TGTGCCAGCAGCTTAGGGACTATGTCCGGGGAGCTGTTTTTT
>.|.|TRBV11-2|TRBJ2-2
CASSHKEAAAGELFF
TGTGCCAGCAGCCACAAGGAAGCGGCAGCCGGGGAGCTGTTTTTT
>.|TRBD2|TRBV30|TRBJ2-3
CAWSAFASGRLDTQYF
TGTGCCTGGAGTGCTTTTGCTAGCGGGAGGTTAGATACGCAGTATTTT
>.|TRBD1|TRBV25-1|TRBJ1-2
CASRSTLGQGISNYGYTF
TGTGCCAGCAGATCTACCCTGGGACAGGGAATTTCCAACTATGGCTACACCTTC
>once|.|TRBV4-3|TRBJ1-3
CASSPDGNSGNTIYF
TGCGCCAGCAGCCCCGACGGGAACTCTGGAAACACCATATATTTT
>.|TRBD2|TRBV7-8|TRBJ2-2
CASSLGTSDTGELFF
TGTGCCAGCAGCTTAGGGACTAGCGACACCGGGGAGCTGTTTTTT
>.|.|TRBV18|TRBJ1-3
CASSPLNARTRGSASGNTIYF
TGTGCCAGCTCACCGTTGAATGCTCGGACCCGGGGGTCGGCCTCTGGAAACACCATATATTTT
>.|.|TRBV28|TRBJ2-6
CASSLSKGFLSGANVLTF
TGTGCCAGCAGTTTATCAAAGGGGTTTCTCTCTGGGGCCAACGTCCTGACTTTC
>.|TRBD1|TRBV28|TRBJ1-5
CASSLSGGHRPQHF
TGTGCCAGCAGTTTATCAGGGGGCCACAGGCCCCAGCATTTT
>.|.|TRBV29-1|TRBJ2-1
CSGGLLRDEQFF
TGCAGTGGGGGACTGTTGCGAGATGAGCAGTTCTTC
>.|TRBD2|TRBV10-3|TRBJ2-5
CAISDRGLAGAAETQYF
TGTGCCATCAGTGACCGTGGACTAGCGGGGGCGGCAGAGACCCAGTACTTC
>.|.|TRBV6-6|TRBJ2-7
CASSPQRDGGPREQYF
TGTGCCAGCAGTCCTCAAAGGGACGGAGGGCCGCGCGAGCAGTACTTC
>.|.|TRBV30|TRBJ1-2
CAWSGRRGDYGYTF
TGTGCCTGGAGTGGGCGGCGGGGGGACTATGGCTACACCTTC
>once|TRBD1|TRBV9|TRBJ2-3
CASSGQGVGTDTQYF
TGTGCCAGCAGCGGTCAGGGGGTCGGCACAGATACGCAGTATTTT
>once|.|TRBV30|TRBJ2-7
CAWSVASFFEQYF
TGTGCCTGGAGTGTTGCTAGCTTTTTCGAGCAGTACTTC
>.|.|TRBV27|TRBJ1-5
CASSPDSSRQPQHF
TGTGCCAGCAGTCCGGACAGTTCTCGCCAGCCCCAGCATTTT
>.|.|TRBV19|TRBJ2-1
CATSKSSSYNEQFF
TGTGCCACCTCAAAAAGTAGCTCCTACAATGAGCAGTTCTTC
>.|.|TRBV30|TRBJ1-5
CAWKVAGPQHF
TGTGCCTGGAAGGTCGCGGGCCCCCAGCATTTT
>.|.|TRBV3-1/TRBV3-2|TRBJ1-3
CASSQEGHGNTIYF
TGTGCCAGCAGCCAAGAGGGACACGGAAACACCATATATTTT
>.|TRBD2|TRBV4-3|TRBJ2-1
CASSQDYTSGRVNEQFF
TGCGCCAGCAGCCAAGATTATACTAGCGGGAGGGTAAATGAGCAGTTCTTC
>once|TRBD2|TRBV5-8|TRBJ2-4
CASSLARTGGAKNIQYF
TGTGCCAGCAGCTTGGCCCGGACGGGGGGAGCCAAAAACATTCAGTACTTC
>.|TRBD1|TRBV6-1|TRBJ1-6
CASSVVAQGNNSPLHF
TGTGCCAGCAGTGTCGTCGCACAGGGGAATAATTCACCCCTCCACTTT
>.|.|TRBV3-1/TRBV3-2|TRBJ1-6
CASSQDRGSLHF
TGTGCCAGCAGCCAAGATAGGGGTTCCCTCCACTTT
>.|.|TRBV30|TRBJ1-3
CAWSPSRSSGNTIYF
TGTGCCTGGAGTCCCTCGAGGAGCTCTGGAAACACCATATATTTT
>.|TRBD1|TRBV27|TRBJ2-7
CASSLGGGDPGTGGRYF
TGTGCCAGCAGTTTAGGGGGAGGAGACCCAGGGACAGGGGGCAGGTACTTC
>.|.|TRBV6-5|TRBJ1-5
CASRETRDPYQPQHF
TGTGCCAGCAGGGAGACTCGAGACCCCTATCAGCCCCAGCATTTT